The 2 T cell receptor beta chains reported below all come from one sample, sequenced in a study of shared clonotypes between healthy human individuals. Method: immunoSEQ multiplex PCR; TCRdb's copy keeps in-frame clones and lacks some. Here the sample spans approximately 2.5 million clones, over 85% being singletons. Material: naive CD4+ T cells from PBMCs. The subset was: CD45RA+ positively selected. These receptors originate from a man aged 18 to 30 in good health. Some clones in this sample may be carry-over from other donors' samples.

CDR3 in DNA: TGTGCCAGCAGCTTACTGACAGGCGACATGAACACTGAAGCTTTCTTT. Amino acid sequence: CASSLLTGDMNTEAFF. This rearrangement joins TRBV5-6 to TRBJ1-1; TRBD1 is a possible D gene (6 bases). The CDR3 runs 16 residues. The V end lost 2 bases, the J end lost 0 bases, and 14 bases lay between the germline ends. Germline V CDR1 and CDR2: SGHDT, YYEEEE. The whole variable domain, filled in from reference TRBV5-6 and TRBJ1-1, reads DAGVTQSPTHLIKTRGQQVTLRCSPKSGHDTVSWYQQALGQGPQFIFQYYEEEERQRGNFPDRFSGHQFPNYSSELNVNALLLGDSALYLCASSLLTGDMNTEAFFGQGTRLTVV.

V usage is TRBV5-5 and J usage is TRBJ1-4; 7 bases line up with TRBD1. CDR1 is SGHKS and CDR2 is YYEKEE in the germline V gene (reference sequence). This CDR3 has 16 amino acids. Losses at the gene ends were 8 bases for V and 0 bases for J; bases not matched to a gene: 10. The DNA for the CDR3 is TGTGCCAGTGAAGACAGGGTGCCCTCAACTAATGAAAAACTGTTTTTT. Residues: CASEDRVPSTNEKLFF.